This TCR beta chain was observed in a study of T cell responses to AZD1222 COVID-19 vaccine. Broader study findings: The number of AZD1222 recipients seropositive at baseline was only six. After the peak T cell response, and only then, were repertoires sampled. Of spike-specific TCRs, nearly half reportedly target regions left unmutated in variants.

The CDR3 extends over 13 amino acids. V shed 3 bases and J shed 1 base, with 4 bases lying between them. Germline-derived CDR1 and CDR2 are LNHDA and SQIVND (reference sequence). Measured with immunoSEQ multiplex PCR; TCRdb has only the in-frame clones, and not every one. The repertoire has about 150,000 clones, about 90% of them found once; the top ten carry 3% to 4%. Recipients boosted at about 4 weeks or about 12 weeks are pooled. Note on this clone: The antigen remains unidentified.

The gene calls are TRBV19 and TRBJ1-5; no clear D. The source of this sequence is an adult who received the AZD1222 COVID-19 vaccine. Sequencing used peripheral blood, obtained 28 days after the second AZD1222 dose. CDR3: CASSISSNQPQHF. CDR3 DNA: TGTGCCAGTAGTATCTCCAGCAATCAGCCCCAGCATTTT.